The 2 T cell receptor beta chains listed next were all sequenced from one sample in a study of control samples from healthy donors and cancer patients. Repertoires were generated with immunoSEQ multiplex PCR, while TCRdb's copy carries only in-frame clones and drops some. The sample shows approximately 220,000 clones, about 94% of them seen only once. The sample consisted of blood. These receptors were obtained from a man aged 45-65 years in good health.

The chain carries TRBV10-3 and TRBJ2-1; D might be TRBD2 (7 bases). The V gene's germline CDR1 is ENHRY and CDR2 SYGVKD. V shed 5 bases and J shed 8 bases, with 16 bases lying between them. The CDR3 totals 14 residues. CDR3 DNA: TGTGCCATCAGTAAAGATGGGGGGGCGGATGAGCAGTTCTTC. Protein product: CAISKDGGADEQFF.

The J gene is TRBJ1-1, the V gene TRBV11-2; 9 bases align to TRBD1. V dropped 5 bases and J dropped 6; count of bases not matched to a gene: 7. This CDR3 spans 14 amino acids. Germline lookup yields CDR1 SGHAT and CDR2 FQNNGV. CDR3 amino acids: CASSQGQGVSEAFF. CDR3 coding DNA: TGTGCCAGCAGCCAGGGACAGGGAGTATCTGAAGCTTTCTTT. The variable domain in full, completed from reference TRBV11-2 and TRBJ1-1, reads EAGVAQSPRYKIIEKRQSVAFWCNPISGHATLYWYQQILGQGPKLLIQFQNNGVVDDSQLPKDRFSAERLKGVDSTLKIQPAKLEDSAVYLCASSQGQGVSEAFFGQGTRLTVV.